A selection of T cell receptor beta chains follows, all from one sample in a study of T cell responses to AZD1222 COVID-19 vaccine. Repertoires were generated with immunoSEQ multiplex PCR, while TCRdb's copy carries only in-frame clones and drops some. The sample lists 180,000 or so clones; roughly 92% were seen once. Sequencing used peripheral blood, obtained 28 days after the second AZD1222 dose. The receptors derive from an adult who received the AZD1222 COVID-19 vaccine. Both conserved end residues are part of each CDR3. A D gene is named only where the DNA matches it firmly. Only some rows state a clone size, as once, few, many or a class for expanded clones.

j_call clone_size v_call d_call cdr3_nt cdr3_aa
TRBJ1-1 . TRBV10-1 . TGCGCCAGCAGCGGCGGGGTGGTGACTGAAGCTTTCTTT CASSGGVVTEAFF
TRBJ1-5 . TRBV6-5 . TGTGCCAGCAGTAACGCAGGCCCTGAAGGGCCCCAGCATTTT CASSNAGPEGPQHF
TRBJ1-1 . TRBV5-6 . TGTGCCAGCAGCTTCCCCGGTTTGAACACTGAAGCTTTCTTT CASSFPGLNTEAFF
TRBJ2-3 . TRBV11-1 TRBD1 TGTGCCAGCAGCTTTACCGGGACAGGTCACACAGATACGCAGTATTTT CASSFTGTGHTDTQYF
TRBJ1-3 . TRBV3-1/TRBV3-2 . TGTGCCAGCAGCCAATGGCGATCTGGAAACACCATATATTTT CASSQWRSGNTIYF
TRBJ2-3 . TRBV18 TRBD2 TGTGCCAGCTCACCTACGGGACTAGCGGGAGGCACCACAGATACGCAGTATTTT CASSPTGLAGGTTDTQYF
TRBJ2-7 . TRBV7-9 TRBD1 TGTGCCAGCAGCCGGACAGGGTTTCCCTACGAGCAGTACTTC CASSRTGFPYEQYF
TRBJ1-2 . TRBV7-2 TRBD1 TGTGCCAGCAGCCCCTTTGACAGGGGGTATGGCTACACCTTC CASSPFDRGYGYTF
TRBJ1-4 . TRBV6-1 TRBD1 TGTGCCAGCAGTGAGGACAGGTCTACTGAAAAACTGTTTTTT CASSEDRSTEKLFF
TRBJ2-1 . TRBV18 TRBD2 TGTGCCAGCTCACCACCCCGGCGGGTAGCGGGAGGCCAAGAGCAGTTCTTC CASSPPRRVAGGQEQFF
TRBJ2-5 few TRBV7-8 . TGTGCCAGCAGCTTAGGTATAACGACAGAAGAGACCCAGTACTTC CASSLGITTEETQYF
TRBJ2-3 . TRBV12-3/TRBV12-4 . TGTGCCAGCAGTTTTTGGAGCCCAGATACGCAGTATTTT CASSFWSPDTQYF
TRBJ1-3 . TRBV2 . TGTGCCAGCAGTGATCGGAGGGGGTCCTACTCTGGAAACACCATATATTTT CASSDRRGSYSGNTIYF
TRBJ2-7 few TRBV4-2 TRBD1 TGTGCCAGCAGCCCTAAGCCGGGCAGGGGGCTGGATGAGCAGTACTTC CASSPKPGRGLDEQYF
TRBJ2-3 . TRBV24-1 . TGTGCCACCAGTGATTTAGCGGAATGGGGAAGCACAGATACGCAGTATTTT CATSDLAEWGSTDTQYF
TRBJ2-2 . TRBV9 TRBD2 TGTGCCAGCAGCGCCGGGGGGGCCAGGGAGCTGTTTTTT CASSAGGARELFF
TRBJ1-5 . TRBV4-1 . TGCGCCAGCGACCATGTACCTCAGCCCCAGCATTTT CASDHVPQPQHF
TRBJ2-3 . TRBV7-2 . TGTGCCAGCAGCTTTGGGGTCAGCACAGATACGCAGTATTTT CASSFGVSTDTQYF
TRBJ2-3 once TRBV24-1 . TGTGCCACCAGTGATTTGGGGGAGGGCACAGATACGCAGTATTTT CATSDLGEGTDTQYF
TRBJ1-6 . TRBV7-2 . TGTGCCAGCAGCTTCCAGGGGTCGTATAATTCACCCCTCCACTTT CASSFQGSYNSPLHF
TRBJ1-2 . TRBV5-6 TRBD1 TGTGCCAGCAGCTTGCCCTACTCCGGGACAGGCCACGGAGGCTACACCTTC CASSLPYSGTGHGGYTF
TRBJ2-1 . TRBV30 TRBD2 TGTGCCTGGAGAGCCGGGACTAGCGGGAAGGGGGGACATGAGCAGTTCTTC CAWRAGTSGKGGHEQFF
TRBJ1-2 . TRBV3-1/TRBV3-2 . TGTGCCAGCAGCCAAGACAGAAGCTATGGCTACACCTTC CASSQDRSYGYTF
TRBJ2-7 . TRBV11-2 TRBD2 TGTGCCAGCAGCCTACTAGGGACTAGCTCCGAGCAGTACTTC CASSLLGTSSEQYF
TRBJ1-5 . TRBV29-1 . TGCAGCGTTGAACCAGGGAACGGTCAGCCCCAGCATTTT CSVEPGNGQPQHF
TRBJ1-5 . TRBV3-1/TRBV3-2 . TGTGCCAGCAGCCAAGATCTAGGTTATAGCAATCAGCCCCAGCATTTT CASSQDLGYSNQPQHF
TRBJ1-6 . TRBV7-6 TRBD1 TGTGCCAGCAGCGCCCGCCCGGGACAGGGGACTTCACCCCTCCACTTT CASSARPGQGTSPLHF
TRBJ1-5 . TRBV6-1 . TGTGCCAGCAGTGAACATCCGGGACCCAATCAGCCCCAGCATTTT CASSEHPGPNQPQHF
TRBJ2-4 . TRBV12-3/TRBV12-4 . TGTGCCAGCAGTTTGGGCGGAGAAAACATTCAGTACTTC CASSLGGENIQYF
TRBJ1-5 . TRBV27 . TGTGCCAGCAGTTTAGCCAACAATCAGCCCCAGCATTTT CASSLANNQPQHF
TRBJ2-7 once TRBV4-2 TRBD1 TGTGCCAGCAGCCAGACAGGGGACGGCTACGAGCAGTACTTC CASSQTGDGYEQYF
TRBJ2-7 once TRBV12-3/TRBV12-4 . TGTGCCAGCAGTTTTGGACTTCCCTACGAGCAGTACTTC CASSFGLPYEQYF
TRBJ2-1 . TRBV5-1 TRBD2 TGCGCCAGCAGCCGGCCGGGACTAGTGGCTGAGCAGTTCTTC CASSRPGLVAEQFF
TRBJ2-7 . TRBV18 TRBD1 TGTGCCAGCTCCTCGGGACAGGGAGGCTCCTACGAGCAGTACTTC CASSSGQGGSYEQYF
TRBJ2-7 . TRBV11-2 TRBD2 TGTGCCAGCAGCTCCACCCGGACTAGCGGAAAATACGAGCAGTACTTC CASSSTRTSGKYEQYF
TRBJ2-5 . TRBV15 TRBD2 TGTGCCACCAGCAAGGCGGGAGGGCCAACAGAGACCCAGTACTTC CATSKAGGPTETQYF
TRBJ1-5 . TRBV5-6 . TGTGCCAGCAGCTTAGGTCTTAGCAATCAGCCCCAGCATTTT CASSLGLSNQPQHF
TRBJ1-5 . TRBV2 TRBD1 TGTGCCAGCAGTCCAAGACAGGGCAGTCAGCCCCAGCATTTT CASSPRQGSQPQHF
TRBJ2-5 . TRBV5-1 . TGCGCCAGCAGCTTTCCCATGAAAGAGACCCAGTACTTC CASSFPMKETQYF
TRBJ2-5 . TRBV25-1 . TGTGCCAGCAGCCGGGGCCCCGCCCTGGGGACCCAGTACTTC CASSRGPALGTQYF
TRBJ1-5 . TRBV28 TRBD1 TGTGCCAGCAGATCGCTGGAGGGGGCTGGCAATCAGCCCCAGCATTTT CASRSLEGAGNQPQHF
TRBJ1-6 once TRBV19 TRBD1 TGTGCCAGTAGTATTGACAGGGCTTCACCCCTCCACTTT CASSIDRASPLHF
TRBJ2-1 . TRBV24-1 TRBD2 TGTGCCACCAGTGATTTATCCGGGGGGTCAAATGAGCAGTTCTTC CATSDLSGGSNEQFF
TRBJ1-5 . TRBV19 . TGTGCCAGTAGTGTTCGGCCAGCAACCAATCTCGGGAGCAATCAGCCCCAGCATTTT CASSVRPATNLGSNQPQHF